The 30 T cell receptor beta chains presented below share a single source sample, sequenced in a study of control samples from healthy donors and cancer patients. Repertoires were generated with immunoSEQ multiplex PCR, while TCRdb's copy carries only in-frame clones and drops some. The table for this sample gives fewer than 200,000 clones. The source material was blood. These receptors all stem from a woman in her thirties in good health.

The V gene is TRBV30, the J gene TRBJ1-4; 7 bases map to TRBD1. CDR1 is GTSNPN and CDR2 is SVGIG in the germline V gene (reference sequence). This CDR3 is 12 amino acids long. Trimming removed 8 bases from V and 2 bases from J; junction bases left unmatched: 2. CDR3 sequence reads: CAQTGTNEKLFF. Here the CDR3 DNA reads TGTGCCCAGACAGGGACTAATGAAAAACTGTTTTTT.

The rearrangement joins TRBV7-2 to TRBJ2-3; TRBD2 aligns across 10 bases. The CDR3 runs 15 residues. V lost 5 bases and J lost 4; bases outside the gene matches: 6. The germline gives CDR1 SGHTA, CDR2 FQGNSA. The CDR3 DNA is TGTGCCAGCAGCACTAGCGGGGCGGTGGCAGATACGCAGTATTTT. The encoded protein is CASSTSGAVADTQYF.

The rearrangement joins TRBV6-1 to TRBJ2-7; possibly TRBD1 for D (5 bases). CDR1 is MNHNS, CDR2 SASEGT, per germline. V lost 0 bases, J lost 6 bases, and 6 bases lay in between. The CDR3 consists of 12 residues. CDR3 sequence reads: CASSEAGVEQYF. The CDR3 nucleotides are TGTGCCAGCAGTGAAGCAGGGGTCGAGCAGTACTTC.

The CDR3 DNA follows: TGTGCCAGCAGCCCTGTGGGGACAGGGGCCCAGCATTTT. Encoded protein: CASSPVGTGAQHF. The gene calls are TRBV7-8 and TRBJ1-5; 10 nucleotides match TRBD1. J gave up 11 bases and V 5 bases, and 6 bases lay outside the gene matches. The germline CDR1 and CDR2 sequences are SGHVS and FQNEAQ. The CDR3 loop spans 13 amino acids.

In nucleotides, the CDR3 is TGTGCCAGCGGAAGAACCAGCGGGGGGAAAGAGACCCAGTACTTC. Protein product: CASGRTSGGKETQYF. The rearrangement links TRBV6-5 to TRBJ2-5; 9 nucleotides line up with TRBD2. The CDR3 contains 15 residues. The germline V gene encodes CDR1 MNHEY and CDR2 SVGAGI. V gave up 8 bases and J gave up 3 bases; unmatched junction bases: 10.

The CDR3: CASSLSTAPGHTIYF. In DNA, the CDR3 is TGTGCCAGCAGCTTATCCACGGCGCCCGGACACACCATATATTTT. The V call is TRBV7-9, the J call TRBJ1-3; D is uncertain. This CDR3 is 15 amino acids long. The germline V gene has CDR1 SEHNR and CDR2 FQNEAQ (reference sequence). V lost 2 bases to trimming and J lost 8 bases, with 16 bases between them.

This rearrangement joins TRBV4-1 to TRBJ2-3; 10 positions match TRBD2. With V trimmed by 4 bases and J by 0 bases, 7 bases remained unmatched. The germline gives CDR1 MGHRA, CDR2 YSYEKL. The CDR3 loop spans 17 amino acids. CDR3 residues: CASSPILAGLSTDTQYF. In nucleotides, the CDR3 is TGCGCCAGCAGCCCAATACTAGCGGGGTTGAGCACAGATACGCAGTATTTT.

V gene TRBV9 combines with J gene TRBJ2-6, with D maybe TRBD2 (5 bases). V was cut by 0 bases and J by 2 bases, with 9 bases left in between. This CDR3 is built from 16 residues. Germline assignment: CDR1 SGDLS and CDR2 YYNGEE. CDR3 nucleotide sequence: TGTGCCAGCAGCGTAGGGATCGGGACTGGGGCCAACGTCCTGACTTTC. Its protein product is CASSVGIGTGANVLTF.

The V call is TRBV3-1 (or the pseudogene TRBV3-2), the J call TRBJ2-7; TRBD1 agrees at 7 bases. Germline CDR1 is LGHDT and CDR2 is YNNKEL (reference sequence). With V trimmed by 1 base and J by 7 bases, 10 bases remained unmatched. The CDR3 runs to 15 residues. This CDR3 is CASSQASTGSREQYF. DNA of the CDR3: TGTGCCAGCAGCCAAGCCTCGACAGGGTCGAGGGAGCAGTACTTC.

Concerning this clone itself: The same CDR3 is also encoded by other DNA sequences in this sample. The CDR3 coding sequence is TGCGCCAGCAGCCCACAGGGACAGGGAACCTACGAGCAGTACTTC. Encoded protein: CASSPQGQGTYEQYF. The chain has TRBV5-1 and TRBJ2-7, with 9 bases identical to TRBD1. CDR1 and CDR2 (germline): SGHRS, YFSETQ. The CDR3 loop spans 15 amino acids. Trimming at V came to 4 bases and at J to 2 bases, leaving 7 bases not matched to a gene. Full variable domain (missing parts from reference TRBV5-1 and TRBJ2-7): KAGVTQTPRYLIKTRGQQVTLSCSPISGHRSVSWYQQTPGQGLQFLFEYFSETQRNKGNFPGRFSGRQFSNSRSEMNVSTLELGDSALYLCASSPQGQGTYEQYFGPGTRLTVT.

This chain links TRBV28 with TRBJ1-2; D is perhaps TRBD1 (5 bases). Trimming pared 2 bases from V and 8 bases from J, leaving 9 bases between. Germline assignment: CDR1 MDHEN and CDR2 SYDVKM. This CDR3 is 12 amino acids long. In DNA form, the CDR3 reads TGTGCCAGCAGTTTAGCAGGGAGAGGCTACACCTTC. The encoded protein is CASSLAGRGYTF.

The chain couples TRBV7-3 to TRBJ2-5; possibly TRBD2 for D (5 bases). V was shortened by 1 base and J by 4 bases, with 13 bases between the two germline ends. The CDR3 is 15 amino acids. Germline values: CDR1 SGHTA, CDR2 FQGTGA. CDR3 in DNA: TGTGCCAGCAGCTTAAGCGGGTGGGCCGGAGAGACCCAGTACTTC. It yields the protein CASSLSGWAGETQYF.

This chain uses TRBV4-1 with TRBJ2-2; unclear D gene. The CDR3 spans 17 residues. V was clipped by 5 bases and J by 6 bases, with 22 bases between them. Per the germline V gene, CDR1 is MGHRA and CDR2 is YSYEKL. In DNA, the CDR3 is TGCGCCAGCAGCTCTGCCGGTAGGACCGTTGGCGCCGGGGAGCTGTTTTTT. Translating gives CASSSAGRTVGAGELFF.

The V and J genes are TRBV10-1 and TRBJ2-3; 11 nucleotides line up with TRBD1. V was pared by 5 bases and J by 4 bases, with 8 bases of the junction left unmatched. The CDR3 covers 16 residues. Germline V gene lookup returns CDR1 WNHNN and CDR2 SYGVQD (reference sequence). The chain's CDR3 is CASSSGPGQGADTQYF. In DNA, the CDR3 is TGCGCCAGCAGTTCGGGACCGGGACAGGGGGCAGATACGCAGTATTTT.

The V call is TRBV2, the J call TRBJ2-5; D uncertain. This CDR3 contains 13 residues. The germline V gene encodes CDR1 SNHLY and CDR2 FYNNEI. V was trimmed by 3 bases and J by 0 bases, leaving 5 bases between them. The CDR3 DNA reads TGTGCCAGCAGTGATTGGTACCAAGAGACCCAGTACTTC. It yields the protein CASSDWYQETQYF.

On this clone: One junction end does not reproduce the germline sequence, and a read error may be involved. The chain has TRBV18 and TRBJ1-5; D is perhaps TRBD1 (5 bases). Germline V gene lookup returns CDR1 KGHSH and CDR2 LQKENI. This CDR3 comprises 13 residues. The CDR3 reads CASSPPAGRERYF. The CDR3 DNA is TGTGCCAGCTCACCACCGGCAGGGAGGGAGAGGTATTTT.

The chain has TRBV28 and TRBJ2-4; D assignment may be TRBD1 or TRBD2 (6 bases each). The ends were cut back, 6 bases at V and 6 bases at J, with 12 bases in the middle. Germline assignment: CDR1 MDHEN and CDR2 SYDVKM. The CDR3 sequence is 13 residues long. CDR3 coding DNA: TGTGCCAGCAGCCCTGAGGGGGGAAACATTCAGTACTTC. Translation gives CASSPEGGNIQYF.

The V gene is TRBV7-2, the J gene TRBJ2-3; 9 bases line up with TRBD2. Germline CDR1 SGHTA, CDR2 FQGNSA. J gave up 6 bases and V 2 bases, and 12 bases lay outside the gene matches. This CDR3 is built from 17 residues. CDR3: CASSLFPPKRGDDTQYF. The CDR3 DNA reads TGTGCCAGCAGCTTATTCCCTCCTAAGCGGGGGGACGATACGCAGTATTTT. Complete variable domain (other parts from reference TRBV7-2 and TRBJ2-3): GAGVSQSPSNKVTEKGKDVELRCDPISGHTALYWYRQSLGQGLEFLIYFQGNSAPDKSGLPSDRFSAERTGGSVSTLTIQRTQQEDSAVYLCASSLFPPKRGDDTQYFGPGTRLTVL.

The chain has TRBV5-1 and TRBJ1-6; D not resolved. Germline lookup yields CDR1 SGHRS and CDR2 YFSETQ. The CDR3 extends over 14 amino acids. V gave up 0 bases and J gave up 5 bases, with 6 bases separating them. CDR3 sequence: CASSLGQNNSPLHF. The CDR3 region has the DNA TGCGCCAGCAGCTTGGGTCAGAATAATTCACCCCTCCACTTT.

As DNA, the CDR3 is TGTGCCAGCAGTTTTGGGCCAGGGGGCACGAACACTGAAGCTTTCTTT. It encodes CASSFGPGGTNTEAFF. This rearrangement joins TRBV28 to TRBJ1-1; 8 bases are a match to TRBD1. Germline lookup yields CDR1 MDHEN and CDR2 SYDVKM. V shed 3 bases and J 1 base; nucleotides not matched to a gene: 7. This CDR3 contains 16 residues.

This chain connects TRBV6-6 to TRBJ1-3; D unclear. Germline assignment: CDR1 MNHNY and CDR2 SVGAGI (reference sequence). Trimming cost V 7 bases and J 4 bases, with 5 bases left between them. The CDR3 runs 11 residues. The CDR3 DNA is TGTGCCAGCACCAGAGGAAACACCATATATTTT. Translating gives CASTRGNTIYF.

The genes are TRBV7-9 and TRBJ1-1; 8 bases are shared with TRBD1. This CDR3 is 15 amino acids long. Germline CDR1 reads SEHNR; CDR2 reads FQNEAQ (reference sequence). The ends lost 3 bases at V and 5 bases at J; junction bases unmatched: 8. This CDR3 is CASSFRQGARTEAFF. CDR3 DNA: TGTGCCAGCAGCTTCAGGCAGGGGGCAAGGACTGAAGCTTTCTTT.

The rearrangement joins TRBV21-1 to TRBJ1-5. TRBV21-1 is tagged as a pseudogene. The CDR3 loop spans 15 amino acids. CDR3 DNA sequence: TGTGCCAGCAGCAAATTTAACGGTAGCAATCAGCCCCAGCATTTT. Translated: CASSKFNGSNQPQHF.

The chain links TRBV19 to TRBJ1-2; 10 nucleotides align to TRBD1. Germline V gene data show CDR1 as LNHDA and CDR2 as SQIVND (reference sequence). With 7 bases clipped from V and 1 base from J, the junction kept 9 bases outside the gene matches. This CDR3 contains 16 residues. The CDR3 sequence: CASNFPGQGINYGYTF. CDR3 DNA: TGTGCCAGTAACTTTCCGGGACAGGGGATTAACTATGGCTACACCTTC.

The chain is built from TRBV6-2 or TRBV6-3 and TRBJ2-6; no firm D call. The CDR3 runs 15 residues. Trimming pared 6 bases from V and 0 bases from J, leaving 9 bases between. CDR1 and CDR2 from the germline V gene are MNHEY and SVGEGT. CDR3 sequence: CASSFRPSGANVLTF. As DNA, the CDR3 is TGTGCCAGCAGCTTTCGCCCCTCTGGGGCCAACGTCCTGACTTTC.

This chain links TRBV28 with TRBJ2-7; 8 bases map to TRBD2. Per germline, CDR1 MDHEN and CDR2 SYDVKM. The J segment lost 4 bases and the V segment lost 4 bases, leaving 3 bases of the junction unmatched. CDR3 length equals 13 residues. The CDR3 region is CASSYGGGYEQYF. The CDR3 region has the DNA TGTGCCAGCAGTTACGGGGGGGGATACGAGCAGTACTTC. The whole variable domain, remainder taken from reference TRBV28 and TRBJ2-7, is DVKVTQSSRYLVKRTGEKVFLECVQDMDHENMFWYRQDPGLGLRLIYFSYDVKMKEKGDIPEGYSVSREKKERFSLILESASTNQTSMYLCASSYGGGYEQYFGPGTRLTVT.

This chain connects TRBV28 to TRBJ2-7; D remains unclear. Germline V CDR1 and CDR2: MDHEN, SYDVKM. The CDR3 extends over 13 amino acids. The V gene lost 5 bases and the J gene lost 4 bases, with 12 bases spanning the gap. The CDR3 sequence: CASSPLVGYEQYF. The CDR3 DNA sequence: TGTGCCAGCAGTCCCCTGGTAGGATACGAGCAGTACTTC. The whole variable domain, remainder taken from reference TRBV28 and TRBJ2-7, is DVKVTQSSRYLVKRTGEKVFLECVQDMDHENMFWYRQDPGLGLRLIYFSYDVKMKEKGDIPEGYSVSREKKERFSLILESASTNQTSMYLCASSPLVGYEQYFGPGTRLTVT.

This chain joins TRBV27 and TRBJ2-3; 12 nucleotides match TRBD2. CDR1 and CDR2 from the germline V gene are MNHEY and SMNVEV (reference sequence). The CDR3 spans 17 residues. Trimming at V came to 3 bases and at J to 5 bases, leaving 9 bases not matched to a gene. This CDR3 is CASSLQRLAGVRDTQYF. Here the CDR3 DNA reads TGTGCCAGCAGTTTGCAACGACTAGCGGGGGTTAGAGATACGCAGTATTTT.

The chain has TRBV3-1 (or the pseudogene TRBV3-2) and TRBJ2-4, with D tentatively TRBD1 (5 bases). CDR1 and CDR2 (germline): LGHDT, YNNKEL (reference sequence). Trimming took off 0 bases at V and 6 bases at J, with 9 bases between the two ends. The CDR3 has 14 amino acids. The CDR3 sequence: CASSQDVGANIQYF. CDR3 coding DNA: TGTGCCAGCAGCCAAGATGTTGGGGCAAACATTCAGTACTTC.

The gene calls are TRBV6-5 and TRBJ2-7; 11 nucleotides match TRBD2. Germline V gene lookup returns CDR1 MNHEY and CDR2 SVGAGI. The junction had 6 bases not matched to a gene; V was cut back by 5 bases and J by 3 bases. CDR3 size: 15 residues. Written as DNA, the CDR3 is TGTGCCAGCAGTCCCCTAGCGGGGGGATACTACGAGCAGTACTTC. Amino acid sequence: CASSPLAGGYYEQYF.